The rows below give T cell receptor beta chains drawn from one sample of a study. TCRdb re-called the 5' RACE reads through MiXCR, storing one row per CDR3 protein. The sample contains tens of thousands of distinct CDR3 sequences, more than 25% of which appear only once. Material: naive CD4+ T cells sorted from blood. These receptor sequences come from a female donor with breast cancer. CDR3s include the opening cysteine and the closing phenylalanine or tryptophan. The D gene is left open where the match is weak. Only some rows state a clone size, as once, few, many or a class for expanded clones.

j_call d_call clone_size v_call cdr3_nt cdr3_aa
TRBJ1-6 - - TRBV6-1 TGTGCCAGCAGTGCCAGCTCCTATAATTCACCCCTCCACTTT CASSASSYNSPLHF
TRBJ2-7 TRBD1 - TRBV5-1 TGCGCCAGCAGCTTCGGACAGGGCGACGAGCAGTACTTC CASSFGQGDEQYF
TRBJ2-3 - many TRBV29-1 TGCAGCGTTGAAGGGAGCGATCCAACGCAGTATTTT CSVEGSDPTQYF
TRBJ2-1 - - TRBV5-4 TGTGCCAGCAGCCGCGCACTAGCTGGCTCTTTCGCCAATGAGCAGTTCTTC CASSRALAGSFANEQFF
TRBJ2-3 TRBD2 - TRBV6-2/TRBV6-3 TGTGCCAGCAGTTTCGCCATAGCGGGAGGGGGCACAGATACGCAGTATTTT CASSFAIAGGGTDTQYF
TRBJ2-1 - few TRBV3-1 TGTGCCAGCAGGACGACTAGCAATGAGCAGTTCTTC CASRTTSNEQFF
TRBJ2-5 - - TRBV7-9 TGTGCCAGCAGCTCCCACGGGGTTGGGACCCAGTACTTC CASSSHGVGTQYF
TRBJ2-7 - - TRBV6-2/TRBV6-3 TGTGCCAGCAGTGCTGACTACGAGCAGTACTTC CASSADYEQYF
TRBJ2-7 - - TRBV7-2 TGTGCCAGCAGCTTTAGGACTAATGATCTATCCTACGAGCAGTACTTC CASSFRTNDLSYEQYF
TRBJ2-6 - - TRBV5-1 TGCGCCAGCAGCTTCCAACTTCAAGCCTCTGGGGCCAACGTCCTGACTTTC CASSFQLQASGANVLTF
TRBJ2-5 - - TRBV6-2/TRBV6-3 TGTGCCAGCAGCCCAGGGGAGGAGACCCAGTACTTC CASSPGEETQYF
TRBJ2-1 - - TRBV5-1 TGCGCCAGCAGCTCGGAGGGAACCTACAATGAGCAGTTCTTC CASSSEGTYNEQFF
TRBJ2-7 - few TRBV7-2 TGTGCCAGCAGCCCCCCCACAATTGGGGAGCAGTACTTC CASSPPTIGEQYF
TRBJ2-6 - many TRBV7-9 TGTGCCAGCAGTACAGGGTCCTCTGGGGCCAACGTCCTGACTTTC CASSTGSSGANVLTF
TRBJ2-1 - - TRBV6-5 TGTGCCAGCAGTCTTGCCGGGAGTAGGGATGAGCAGTTCTTC CASSLAGSRDEQFF
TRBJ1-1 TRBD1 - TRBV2 TGTGCCAGCAGACCCGCCAGGGGGCTGGTAGACGCTTTCTTT CASRPARGLVDAFF
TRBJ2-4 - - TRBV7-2 TGTGCCAGCAGCTTAGTTTTTAGAGACATTCGGTACTTC CASSLVFRDIRYF
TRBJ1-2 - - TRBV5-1 TGCGCCAGCAGCTTGAGAAGGACCCTTAACTATGGCTACACCTTC CASSLRRTLNYGYTF
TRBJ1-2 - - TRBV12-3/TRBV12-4 TGTGCCAGCAGCCCTGGGAGTCAAGGGGCCTATGGCTACACCTTC CASSPGSQGAYGYTF
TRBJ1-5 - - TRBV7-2 TGTGCCAGCAGCCAAGGGACTAGCAATCAGCCCCAGCATTTT CASSQGTSNQPQHF
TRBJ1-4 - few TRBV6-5 TGTGCCAGCAGGGGAGTTCTTCGGTCTGAAAAACTGTTTTTT CASRGVLRSEKLFF
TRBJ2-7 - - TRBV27 TGTGCCAGCAGGGGTCGACTCGAGCAGTACTTC CASRGRLEQYF
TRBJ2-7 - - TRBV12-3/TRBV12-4 TGTGCCAGCAGTTTAAGCCTGGTCGAGCAGTACTTC CASSLSLVEQYF
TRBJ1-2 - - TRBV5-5 TGTGTCAGCAGCCGAGACGACAACATGCCCGAATATGGCTACACCTTC CVSSRDDNMPEYGYTF
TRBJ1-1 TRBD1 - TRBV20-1 TGCAGTGCTAGAAGGGACAGATACACTGAAGCTTTCTTT CSARRDRYTEAFF
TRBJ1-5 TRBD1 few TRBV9 TGTGCCAGCAGCCCCTCAGGGACAGGCGATCAGCCCCAGCATTTT CASSPSGTGDQPQHF
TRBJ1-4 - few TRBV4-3 TGCGCCAGCAGCCAAGATTTATCAGGGTCTAATGAAAAACTGTTTTTT CASSQDLSGSNEKLFF
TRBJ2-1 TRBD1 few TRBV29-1 TGCAGCGCAATGCCGGGACAGGGGGCGTCCTACAATGAGCAGTTCTTC CSAMPGQGASYNEQFF
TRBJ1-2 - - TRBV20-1 TGCAGTGCTCCCGGGACGGCATATGGCTACACCTTC CSAPGTAYGYTF
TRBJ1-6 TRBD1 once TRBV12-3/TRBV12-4 TGTGCCAGCAGCCGGAGACAGGGTGGATCACCCCTCCACTTT CASSRRQGGSPLHF
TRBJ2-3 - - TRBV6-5 TGTGCCAGCAGTTACTCTGGCTACTCAGATACGCAGTATTTT CASSYSGYSDTQYF
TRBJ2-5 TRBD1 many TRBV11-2 TGTGCCAGCAGTTCCGACAGGGCGGTGCAGACCCAGTACTTC CASSSDRAVQTQYF
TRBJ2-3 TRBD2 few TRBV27 TGTGCCAGCAGCGGGGGGGGCACAGATACGCAGTATTTT CASSGGGTDTQYF
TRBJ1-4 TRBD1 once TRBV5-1 TGCGCCAGCACCTCCGGGACAGCTTATGAAAAACTGTTTTTT CASTSGTAYEKLFF
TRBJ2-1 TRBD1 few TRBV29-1 TGCAGCGTGTCCGGGACAGGGGGCGCAATGAGTGACCAGTTCTTC CSVSGTGGAMSDQFF
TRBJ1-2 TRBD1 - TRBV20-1 TGCAGTGCCCTTGGGACAGGCCGCCGGAATGGCTACACCTTC CSALGTGRRNGYTF
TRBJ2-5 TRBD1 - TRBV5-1 TGCGCCAGCAGCGGAAACAGGGGATTAGAGACCCAGTACTTC CASSGNRGLETQYF
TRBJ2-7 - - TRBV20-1 TGCAGTGCTAGGAATTGGGACGGCTCCTACGAGCAGTACTTC CSARNWDGSYEQYF
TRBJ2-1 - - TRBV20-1 TGCAGTGCCGGGGCAGGGCTACACTCCTACAATGAGCAGTTCTTC CSAGAGLHSYNEQFF
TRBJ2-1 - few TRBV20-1 TGCAGTGCGAAAAACCCCCTTAGCAATGAGCAGTTCTTC CSAKNPLSNEQFF
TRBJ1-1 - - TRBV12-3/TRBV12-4 TGTGCCAGCAGTTCTCAAGTGGACACTGAAGCTTTCTTT CASSSQVDTEAFF
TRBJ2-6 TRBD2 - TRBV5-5 TGTGCCAGCAGCTCCCCCATGGGGACTAGCGGATTCCCCAACTCTGGGGCCAACGTCCTGACTTTC CASSSPMGTSGFPNSGANVLTF
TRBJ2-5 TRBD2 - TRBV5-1 TGTGCCAGCAGCCAGATAGCGGGAGGGGGGGAGACCCAGTACTTC CASSQIAGGGETQYF